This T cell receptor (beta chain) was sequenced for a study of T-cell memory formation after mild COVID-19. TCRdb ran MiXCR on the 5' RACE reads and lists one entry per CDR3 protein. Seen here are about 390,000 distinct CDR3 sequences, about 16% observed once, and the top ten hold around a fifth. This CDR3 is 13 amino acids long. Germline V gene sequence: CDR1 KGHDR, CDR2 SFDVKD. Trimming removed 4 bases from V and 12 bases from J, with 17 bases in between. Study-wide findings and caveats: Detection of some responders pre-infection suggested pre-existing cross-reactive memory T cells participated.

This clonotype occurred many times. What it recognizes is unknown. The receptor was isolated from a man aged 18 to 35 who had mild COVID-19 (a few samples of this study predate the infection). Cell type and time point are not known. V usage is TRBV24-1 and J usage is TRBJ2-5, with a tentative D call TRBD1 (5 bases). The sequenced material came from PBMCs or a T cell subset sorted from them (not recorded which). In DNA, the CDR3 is TGTGCCACCAGTGACCCTCGACAGCCCTCGGAGTACTTC. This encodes CATSDPRQPSEYF.